This T cell receptor (beta chain) was sequenced for a study of shared clonotypes between healthy human individuals. Whole-study findings and limits: Unshared clonotypes carried lower generation probabilities than those common to all four donors. The study found about 5% of naive CD4 clonotypes shared across a handful of donors.

Samples underwent the assay at deep level. TCRdb's copy holds only in-frame clones and misses some; the assay was immunoSEQ multiplex PCR. The table shows about 2 million clones, with 90% to 95% occurring only once. Regarding this clone: Its target is unknown.

CDR3 length: 12 residues. The germline V and J ends were trimmed by 6 bases and 5 bases, with 10 bases remaining between them. The germline V gene encodes CDR1 MNHEY and CDR2 SVGAGI. This rearrangement joins TRBV6-5 to TRBJ1-2; no definite D call. The specimen was naive CD4+ T cells sorted from blood. Described subset: CD45RA+ positively selected. The TCR sequence derives from a young man in good health. CDR3 nucleotides: TGTGCCAGCAGCCCTGACTTTTATGGCTACACCTTC. This translates into CASSPDFYGYTF.